Listed here are 28 T cell receptor beta chains from one sample, sequenced in a study of blood T cell repertoires in COVID-19. TCRdb's table, derived via immunoSEQ multiplex PCR, lists solely in-frame clones and lacks some. Here the sample spans approximately 230,000 clones, under 90% being singletons. Material: PBMCs or T cells enriched from blood (not recorded which). The source of these receptors is a man younger than 35 who had recovered from COVID-19.

The V and J genes are TRBV3-1 (or the pseudogene TRBV3-2) and TRBJ2-7, with TRBD2 matching over 12 bases. Trimming removed 1 base from V and 3 bases from J; junction bases left unmatched: 10. The CDR3 length is 18 residues. Germline CDR1 is LGHDT and CDR2 is YNNKEL (reference sequence). CDR3 in DNA: TGTGCCAGCAGCCAAGTGACTTTGACTAGCGGGAGTGTCTACGAGCAGTACTTC. Encoded protein: CASSQVTLTSGSVYEQYF.

CDR3 in DNA: TGTGCAAGTCGCTCCTACACAGGGGGCGGCGGAAACACCATATATTTT. Translated, it gives CASRSYTGGGGNTIYF. The V and J genes are TRBV12-2 and TRBJ1-3; whether TRBD1, the table's D call, matches the DNA was not checked. TRBV12-2 constitutes a pseudogene. The CDR3 totals 16 residues.

V usage is TRBV20-1 and J usage is TRBJ2-1; 13 positions match TRBD2. The CDR3 extends over 14 amino acids. V gave up 3 bases and J gave up 10 bases; unmatched junction bases: 6. CDR1 is DFQATT and CDR2 is SNEGSKA in the germline V gene (reference sequence). The CDR3, as DNA: TGCAGTGCTAGTAGGACTAGCGGGAGCCGCGAGCAGTTCTTC. This codes for CSASRTSGSREQFF.

The chain combines TRBV7-6 with TRBJ1-6, with D maybe TRBD1 (6 bases). Germline-derived CDR1 and CDR2 are SGHVS and FNYEAQ. The CDR3 covers 17 residues. Deletions cut 1 base from V and 4 bases from J, with 14 bases between. CDR3 residues: CASSLVGRGGYNSPLHF. The CDR3 DNA reads TGTGCCAGCAGCTTAGTGGGGAGGGGGGGGTATAATTCACCCCTCCACTTT. Drawing the rest from reference TRBV7-6 and TRBJ1-6, the complete variable domain is GAGVSQSPRYKVTKRGQDVALRCDPISGHVSLYWYRQALGQGPEFLTYFNYEAQQDKSGLPNDRFSAERPEGSISTLTIQRTEQRDSAMYRCASSLVGRGGYNSPLHFGNGTRLTVT.

The V gene is TRBV18, the J gene TRBJ2-4, with D maybe TRBD2 (6 bases). This CDR3 is 15 amino acids long. CDR1 KGHSH and CDR2 LQKENI come from the germline V gene. The V gene lost 4 bases and the J gene lost 0 bases, with 10 bases spanning the gap. Written as DNA, the CDR3 is TGTGCCAGCTCACGGGGGGAGCTAGCCAAAAACATTCAGTACTTC. This translates into CASSRGELAKNIQYF.

This chain uses TRBV19 with TRBJ1-1; no definite D call. CDR3 length: 13 residues. Germline V lookup: CDR1 LNHDA, CDR2 SQIVND (reference sequence). Trimming removed 10 bases from V and 1 base from J, with 13 bases in between. CDR3 sequence: CATRGVRNTEAFF. The DNA for the CDR3 is TGTGCCACCCGAGGAGTTAGGAACACTGAAGCTTTCTTT.

The chain carries TRBV9 and TRBJ2-2, with 7 bases aligning to TRBD2. V dropped 0 bases and J dropped 4; count of bases not matched to a gene: 12. Germline CDR1 and CDR2: SGDLS and YYNGEE. The CDR3 extends over 18 amino acids. The CDR3 bases are TGTGCCAGCAGCGTAGCGGTTTATGCGGGAGAGGGCACCGGGGAGCTGTTTTTT. It yields the protein CASSVAVYAGEGTGELFF. Full variable domain (outside the CDR3, taken from reference TRBV9 and TRBJ2-2): DSGVTQTPKHLITATGQRVTLRCSPRSGDLSVYWYQQSLDQGLQFLIQYYNGEERAKGNILERFSAQQFPDLHSELNLSSLELGDSALYFCASSVAVYAGEGTGELFFGEGSRLTVL.

The sample holds one count of this clone. The rearrangement joins TRBV30 to TRBJ1-2; D is unclear. In germline, CDR1 is GTSNPN, CDR2 SVGIG (reference sequence). The CDR3 is made up of 14 amino acids. V was pared by 5 bases and J by 4 bases, with 17 bases between. The chain's CDR3 is CAWDLERGIYGYTF. The CDR3 DNA reads as TGTGCCTGGGACCTAGAGAGAGGAATCTATGGCTACACCTTC. The complete variable domain, with remaining parts taken from reference TRBV30 and TRBJ1-2, reads SQTIHQWPATLVQPVGSPLSLECTVEGTSNPNLYWYRQAAGRGLQLLFYSVGIGQISSEVPQNLSASRPQDRQFILSSKKLLLSDSGFYLCAWDLERGIYGYTFGSGTRLTVV.

J is TRBJ2-7 and V is TRBV24-1; 8 bases are shared with TRBD1. The CDR3 runs to 15 residues. The trim removed 5 bases at V and 5 bases at J, leaving 10 bases unmatched. Germline CDR1 is KGHDR and CDR2 is SFDVKD. The CDR3 region has the DNA TGTGCCACCAGTGTGTATAGGGACAGGAAAAACGAGCAGTACTTC. It codes for CATSVYRDRKNEQYF.

The chain has TRBV5-1 and TRBJ2-7; 9 positions agree with TRBD1. V shed 0 bases and J 5 bases; nucleotides not matched to a gene: 3. CDR3 length: 14 residues. Germline values: CDR1 SGHRS, CDR2 YFSETQ. The CDR3 is CASSLGQGGDEQYF. CDR3 DNA: TGCGCCAGCAGCTTGGGACAGGGGGGAGACGAGCAGTACTTC.

The V and J genes are TRBV11-2 and TRBJ2-1, with 9 nucleotides matching TRBD2. This CDR3 has 16 amino acids. Germline CDR1 is SGHAT and CDR2 is FQNNGV. Trimming at V came to 3 bases and at J to 0 bases, leaving 3 bases not matched to a gene. The CDR3 DNA reads as TGTGCCAGCAGCTTGACTAGCGGATACTCCTACAATGAGCAGTTCTTC. It translates to CASSLTSGYSYNEQFF. Full variable domain (remainder filled in from reference TRBV11-2 and TRBJ2-1): EAGVAQSPRYKIIEKRQSVAFWCNPISGHATLYWYQQILGQGPKLLIQFQNNGVVDDSQLPKDRFSAERLKGVDSTLKIQPAKLEDSAVYLCASSLTSGYSYNEQFFGPGTRLTVL.

V usage is TRBV20-1 and J usage is TRBJ1-2, with a tentative D call TRBD1 (6 bases). Per the germline V gene, CDR1 is DFQATT and CDR2 is SNEGSKA (reference sequence). This CDR3 is built from 11 residues. V lost 6 bases and J lost 6, with 11 bases in between. This CDR3 is CSATGFNGYTF. CDR3 nucleotides: TGCAGTGCAACAGGGTTTAATGGCTACACCTTC.

The rearrangement joins TRBV19 to TRBJ1-2; D is ambiguous. Germline loops: CDR1 LNHDA, CDR2 SQIVND (reference sequence). This CDR3 has 14 residues. The V end lost 3 bases, the J end lost 2 bases, and 10 bases lay between the germline ends. DNA of the CDR3: TGTGCCAGTAGTATTCCGTTGAGAAACTATGGCTACACCTTC. It encodes CASSIPLRNYGYTF.

There are a few counts of this clone. CDR3 DNA sequence: TGTGCCAGCAGTCCCGGGACAGTAATTCGTATACTCGGGAACACTGAAGCTTTCTTT. It specifies CASSPGTVIRILGNTEAFF. The V gene is TRBV28, the J gene TRBJ1-1; 7 positions match TRBD1. Germline trimming cut 5 bases from V and 1 base from J; bases unmatched to any gene: 19. The CDR3 consists of 19 residues. Germline V lookup: CDR1 MDHEN, CDR2 SYDVKM.

This chain links TRBV5-1 with TRBJ1-2; 12 bases fit TRBD1. V gave up 0 bases and J gave up 5 bases; unmatched junction bases: 5. The CDR3 sequence is 16 residues long. Germline loops: CDR1 SGHRS, CDR2 YFSETQ. In DNA, the CDR3 is TGCGCCAGCAGCTTGGCCTTGGGACAGGGGGCTTATGGCTACACCTTC. Its translation is CASSLALGQGAYGYTF.

This clone was found once. This chain connects TRBV5-1 to TRBJ2-3, with 8 bases aligning to TRBD1. The J segment lost 4 bases and the V segment lost 3 bases, leaving 4 bases of the junction unmatched. The CDR3 is 14 amino acids. In germline, CDR1 is SGHRS, CDR2 YFSETQ. The CDR3 loop is CASSSGQGADTQYF. CDR3 nucleotides: TGCGCCAGCAGCTCCGGACAGGGAGCAGATACGCAGTATTTT.

This chain connects TRBV19 to TRBJ1-2, with 10 bases aligning to TRBD1. The V gene end was trimmed by 6 bases and the J gene end by 3 bases; junction bases not matched to a gene: 4. This CDR3 is built from 14 residues. Germline V gene data show CDR1 as LNHDA and CDR2 as SQIVND (reference sequence). CDR3 DNA sequence: TGTGCCAGTAGCCGGGACAGGGGAGACTATGGCTACACCTTC. Residues: CASSRDRGDYGYTF.

This chain links TRBV28 with TRBJ1-3; no reliable D call. The ends were cut back, 8 bases at V and 2 bases at J, with 10 bases in the middle. The CDR3 totals 13 residues. Germline-derived CDR1 and CDR2 are MDHEN and SYDVKM. Written as DNA, the CDR3 is TGTGCCAGCGGAGGGAGTCCTGGAAACACCATATATTTT. It yields the protein CASGGSPGNTIYF.

V and J are TRBV15 and TRBJ2-1, with 7 bases lining up with TRBD2. From germline, CDR1 is LNHNV and CDR2 YYDKDF (reference sequence). Losses at the gene ends were 0 bases for V and 15 bases for J; bases not matched to a gene: 8. The CDR3 is made up of 13 amino acids. Here the CDR3 DNA reads TGTGCCACCAGCAGAGATCTGTCGCGGGAGAGGTTCTTC. Translation gives CATSRDLSRERFF.

The chain has TRBV2 and TRBJ2-1, with 7 bases lining up with TRBD2. Germline values: CDR1 SNHLY, CDR2 FYNNEI. Losses at the gene ends were 5 bases for V and 7 bases for J; bases not matched to a gene: 11. The CDR3 totals 15 residues. CDR3 region: CASSFKRGSGNEQFF. The CDR3, as DNA: TGTGCCAGCAGTTTTAAGCGGGGCAGTGGTAATGAGCAGTTCTTC.

The genes are TRBV27 and TRBJ1-5; D gene ambiguous. This CDR3 spans 12 amino acids. Deletions cut 5 bases from V and 3 bases from J, with 5 bases between. Germline V gene data show CDR1 as MNHEY and CDR2 as SMNVEV (reference sequence). The CDR3 sequence is CASSPINQPQHF. The CDR3 nucleotides are TGTGCCAGCAGTCCTATCAATCAGCCCCAGCATTTT.

This clone has a handful of counts. Within the sample, other DNA sequences also encode this same CDR3. This chain uses TRBV5-1 with TRBJ2-7, with D possibly matching TRBD2 (6 bases). Trimming took off 0 bases at V and 3 bases at J, with 10 bases between the two ends. The CDR3 length is 14 residues. Germline V gene lookup returns CDR1 SGHRS and CDR2 YFSETQ. CDR3 protein: CASSLAVGGYEQYF. The CDR3 DNA reads TGCGCCAGCAGCTTGGCTGTGGGGGGCTACGAGCAGTACTTC. The complete variable domain, with remaining parts taken from reference TRBV5-1 and TRBJ2-7, reads KAGVTQTPRYLIKTRGQQVTLSCSPISGHRSVSWYQQTPGQGLQFLFEYFSETQRNKGNFPGRFSGRQFSNSRSEMNVSTLELGDSALYLCASSLAVGGYEQYFGPGTRLTVT.

V and J are TRBV5-1 and TRBJ2-5, with 7 bases that match TRBD1. In germline, CDR1 is SGHRS, CDR2 YFSETQ. The CDR3 has 14 amino acids. The trim removed 4 bases at V and 4 bases at J, leaving 7 bases unmatched. The CDR3 bases are TGCGCCAGCAGCGGCGTTAGGGGGCGAGAGACCCAGTACTTC. Protein: CASSGVRGRETQYF.

The rearrangement links TRBV5-8 to TRBJ1-5, with D maybe TRBD1 (5 bases). The germline CDR1 and CDR2 sequences are SGHTS and YDEGEE. This CDR3 is built from 16 residues. Trimming took off 0 bases at V and 11 bases at J, with 21 bases between the two ends. The CDR3 reads CASSLVQGPSISTQHF. The CDR3 DNA reads as TGTGCCAGCAGCTTGGTTCAGGGCCCTAGTATCAGCACCCAGCATTTT.

The rearrangement joins TRBV5-1 to TRBJ2-6; 8 bases agree with TRBD2. The CDR3 is 16 amino acids. The ends lost 4 bases at V and 0 bases at J; junction bases unmatched: 3. Looked up from germline, CDR1 is SGHRS and CDR2 is YFSETQ. The CDR3 sequence is CASSQTSASGANVLTF. In nucleotides, the CDR3 is TGCGCCAGCAGCCAGACTAGCGCCTCTGGGGCCAACGTCCTGACTTTC.

This clone was found once. This CDR3 is CASSQATGSVNEQFF. The CDR3, as DNA: TGTGCCAGCAGCCAAGCGACAGGGTCGGTCAATGAGCAGTTCTTC. The chain joins TRBV3-1 (or the pseudogene TRBV3-2) to TRBJ2-1, with TRBD1 identical over 7 bases. Unmatched junction bases numbered 6, after V lost 1 base and J lost 6 bases. The CDR3 is made up of 15 amino acids. CDR1 LGHDT and CDR2 YNNKEL come from the germline V gene (reference sequence).

The CDR3 spells CAMREPREPQHF. In nucleotides, the CDR3 is TGCGCCATGAGGGAGCCGAGGGAACCCCAGCATTTT. This sequence joins TRBV23-1 and TRBJ1-5, with D uncertain. TRBV23-1 is filed as an ORF, its function uncertain. The V end lost 10 bases, the J end lost 10 bases, and 17 bases lay between the germline ends. CDR3 size: 12 residues.

The chain has TRBV6-6 and TRBJ1-3; D remains unclear. V was clipped by 6 bases and J by 4 bases, with 13 bases between them. CDR1 and CDR2 (germline): MNHNY, SVGAGI (reference sequence). The CDR3 has 14 amino acids. The CDR3 bases are TGTGCCAGCAGGCCGCGGACGGGAGGAAACACCATATATTTT. Protein sequence: CASRPRTGGNTIYF.